Shown below are 8 T cell receptor beta chains from a single sample sequenced in a study of cytomegalovirus exposure and HLA in healthy donors. It was with 60 Vbeta and 13 Jbeta primers that the PCR ran. Here immunoSEQ multiplex PCR was the method, and the copy in TCRdb shows in-frame clones only, minus some. The sample records 190,000 or so clones, around 83% being singletons. Sequencing used PBMCs. Receptors originate from a woman in her 50s in good health and CMV-seropositive.

The rearrangement joins TRBV9 to TRBJ2-2; D remains unclear. Trimming took 4 bases from V and 6 from J, leaving 13 bases between them. The CDR3 runs 14 residues. Looked up from germline, CDR1 is SGDLS and CDR2 is YYNGEE. The CDR3 reads CASSFRLVPGELFF. The CDR3 DNA reads TGTGCCAGCAGCTTCAGACTGGTTCCCGGGGAGCTGTTTTTT.

This clone occurred a few times. The gene calls are TRBV6-5 and TRBJ1-1, with a weak D call TRBD1 (6 bases). Trimming pared 8 bases from V and 2 bases from J, leaving 15 bases between. Per the germline V gene, CDR1 is MNHEY and CDR2 is SVGAGI. The CDR3 extends over 14 amino acids. CDR3 region: CASQQTGANTEAFF. For the CDR3, the DNA is TGTGCCAGCCAACAGACAGGAGCTAACACTGAAGCTTTCTTT.

This sequence joins TRBV4-1 and TRBJ2-3; perhaps TRBD2 as D (5 bases). Germline V gene data show CDR1 as MGHRA and CDR2 as YSYEKL. V was shortened by 7 bases and J by 5 bases, with 16 bases between the two germline ends. This CDR3 is built from 14 residues. The CDR3 is CASKREAGEDTQYF. Written as DNA, the CDR3 is TGCGCCAGCAAGAGGGAAGCTGGGGAAGATACGCAGTATTTT.

The chain combines TRBV30 with TRBJ1-2, with TRBD1 identical over 7 bases. The junction had 13 bases not matched to a gene; V was cut back by 4 bases and J by 8 bases. The CDR3 is 14 amino acids. CDR1 GTSNPN and CDR2 SVGIG come from the germline V gene (reference sequence). CDR3 in DNA: TGTGCCTGGAATCTCAGGGGGGCGGTAGCCGGCTACACCTTC. It encodes CAWNLRGAVAGYTF.

The chain has TRBV29-1 and TRBJ1-2; tentative D call: TRBD1 (5 bases). The V end lost 1 base, the J end lost 6 bases, and 6 bases lay between the germline ends. Germline assignment: CDR1 SQVTM and CDR2 ANQGSEA. The CDR3 length is 11 residues. CDR3 nucleotide sequence: TGCAGCGTTGAAGGGGGGGATGGCTACACCTTC. The encoded protein is CSVEGGDGYTF. Complete variable domain (other parts from reference TRBV29-1 and TRBJ1-2): SAVISQKPSRDICQRGTSLTIQCQVDSQVTMMFWYRQQPGQSLTLIATANQGSEATYESGFVIDKFPISRPNLTFSTLTVSNMSPEDSSIYLCSVEGGDGYTFGSGTRLTVV.

V usage is TRBV28 and J usage is TRBJ1-5, with unresolved D. In germline, CDR1 is MDHEN, CDR2 SYDVKM. V dropped 2 bases and J dropped 0 bases, with 8 bases sitting between them. The CDR3 runs 15 residues. For the CDR3, the DNA is TGTGCCAGCAGTTTAGTAGCGTATAGCAATCAGCCCCAGCATTTT. Translating gives CASSLVAYSNQPQHF.

This clone is a singleton in its sample. This sequence joins TRBV11-1 and TRBJ1-1, with a weak D call TRBD1 (6 bases). CDR3 length: 13 amino acids. Between the trimmed V and J ends, which lost 2 bases and 9 bases, there was a span of 13 bases. The germline gives CDR1 SGHAT, CDR2 FQDESV (reference sequence). CDR3 coding DNA: TGTGCCAGCAGCTTAAGTCTGGACAGCCAAGCTTTCTTT. Translated, it gives CASSLSLDSQAFF.

The V gene is TRBV14, the J gene TRBJ1-1; D remains ambiguous. The CDR3 has 17 amino acids. Germline CDR1 SGHDN, CDR2 FVKESK. V lost 3 bases, J lost 1 base, and 18 bases lay in between. The CDR3 sequence: CASSHGSPSRGNTEAFF. The CDR3 DNA reads as TGTGCCAGCAGCCACGGCAGCCCATCCCGAGGGAACACTGAAGCTTTCTTT.